This TCR beta chain is drawn from a study of blood T cell repertoires in COVID-19. As for the study in general: Material from acute and convalescent COVID-19 was sourced from the United States, Italy and Spain. Sources were T cells, B-cell-depleted T cells, or PBMCs; the material itself was cDNA or gDNA.

Only a few counts were recorded for this clone. Seattle's enrolled individuals joined amid active infection and were then monitored longitudinally. Only in-frame clones appear in the TCRdb table, and some are missing; sequencing was by immunoSEQ multiplex PCR. Here the sample spans roughly 500,000 clones, roughly nine tenths being singletons. This CDR3 spans 11 amino acids. CDR1 is SQVTM and CDR2 is ANQGSEA in the germline V gene. With 8 bases removed from V and 0 bases from J, the gap between germline ends came to 7 bases. Material for sequencing was peripheral blood. This sequence was found in a man between 18 and 35 years old with COVID-19, enrolled during active disease. The chain employs TRBV29-1 and TRBJ1-1; no clear D gene. The CDR3 here is CSSHMNTEAFF. The CDR3 coding sequence is TGCAGCTCACACATGAACACTGAAGCTTTCTTT.